This T cell receptor beta chain was documented in a study of OX40 agonist ivuxolimab in advanced cancers. Study context: Having had anti-PD-1, anti-PD-L1 or anti-CTLA-4 therapy before was allowed, and 40% to 45% had some.

Germline CDR1 reads MDHEN; CDR2 reads SYDVKM. Trimming left V 6 bases short and J 4 bases short, with 15 bases between. There are 15 residues in the CDR3. Measured with immunoSEQ multiplex PCR; TCRdb has only the in-frame clones, and not every one. The sample has tens of thousands of clones, around 88% seen once. The sequences come from CD4+ or CD8+ T cells sorted from blood, collected in a trial of the OX40 agonist ivuxolimab. This TCR was sampled from an adult with an advanced solid tumor such as melanoma, head and neck, liver or kidney cancer. This rearrangement joins TRBV28 to TRBJ1-4; no clear D gene. This CDR3 is CASRPSDGVNEKLFF. The DNA of the CDR3 is TGTGCCAGCAGACCCTCGGACGGAGTTAATGAAAAACTGTTTTTT.